This TCR beta chain emerged from a study of multiple sclerosis patients with progressive multifocal leukoencephalopathy. The assay was immunoSEQ multiplex PCR, and TCRdb's table has in-frame clones only and misses some. The repertoire holds approximately 31,000 clones, with more than 85% as singletons. Time point given: time of PML onset. T3 refers to blood collected at the onset of PML. The CDR3 is 13 residues long. CDR1 and CDR2 from the germline V gene are SNHLY and FYNNEI. V was clipped by 7 bases and J by 4 bases; unmatched bases: 4. The sequence came from a human donor with progressive multifocal leukoencephalopathy. Sequencing was performed on PBMCs, taken from a patient treated with natalizumab. The chain recombines TRBV2 with TRBJ2-3; 8 bases match TRBD2. Written as DNA, the CDR3 is TGTGCCAGCAAGCGGGAGTTGGCAGATACGCAGTATTTT. Amino acids: CASKRELADTQYF.